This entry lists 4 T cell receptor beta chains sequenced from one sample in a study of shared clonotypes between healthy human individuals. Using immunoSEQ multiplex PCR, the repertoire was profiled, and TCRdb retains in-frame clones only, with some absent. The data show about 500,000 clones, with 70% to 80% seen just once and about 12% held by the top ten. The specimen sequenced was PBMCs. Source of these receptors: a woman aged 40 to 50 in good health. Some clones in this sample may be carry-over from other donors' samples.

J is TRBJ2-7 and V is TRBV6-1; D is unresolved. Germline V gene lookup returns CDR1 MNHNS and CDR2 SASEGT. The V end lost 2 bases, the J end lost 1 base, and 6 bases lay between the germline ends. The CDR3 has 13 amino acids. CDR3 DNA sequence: TGTGCCAGCAGTGAAAGCGCTTCCTACGAGCAGTACTTC. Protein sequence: CASSESASYEQYF.

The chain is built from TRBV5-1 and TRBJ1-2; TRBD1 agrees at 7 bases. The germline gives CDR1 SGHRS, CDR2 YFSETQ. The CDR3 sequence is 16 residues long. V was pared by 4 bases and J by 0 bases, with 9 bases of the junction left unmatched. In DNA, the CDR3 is TGCGCCAGCAGCAGAGCGAACAGGGGAGCTAACTATGGCTACACCTTC. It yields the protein CASSRANRGANYGYTF.

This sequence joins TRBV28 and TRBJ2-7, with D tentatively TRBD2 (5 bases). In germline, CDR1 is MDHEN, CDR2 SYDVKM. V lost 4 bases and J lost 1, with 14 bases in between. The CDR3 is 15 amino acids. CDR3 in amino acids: CASSSPYEGSYEQYF. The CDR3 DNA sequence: TGTGCCAGCAGTTCCCCCTACGAGGGTTCCTACGAGCAGTACTTC.

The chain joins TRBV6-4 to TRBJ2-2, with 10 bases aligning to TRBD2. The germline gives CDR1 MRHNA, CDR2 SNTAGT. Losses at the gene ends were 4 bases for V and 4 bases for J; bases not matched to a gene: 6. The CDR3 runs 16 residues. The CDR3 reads CASSVTAGGSTGELFF. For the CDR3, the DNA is TGTGCCAGCAGTGTTACAGCGGGAGGGAGCACCGGGGAGCTGTTTTTT.